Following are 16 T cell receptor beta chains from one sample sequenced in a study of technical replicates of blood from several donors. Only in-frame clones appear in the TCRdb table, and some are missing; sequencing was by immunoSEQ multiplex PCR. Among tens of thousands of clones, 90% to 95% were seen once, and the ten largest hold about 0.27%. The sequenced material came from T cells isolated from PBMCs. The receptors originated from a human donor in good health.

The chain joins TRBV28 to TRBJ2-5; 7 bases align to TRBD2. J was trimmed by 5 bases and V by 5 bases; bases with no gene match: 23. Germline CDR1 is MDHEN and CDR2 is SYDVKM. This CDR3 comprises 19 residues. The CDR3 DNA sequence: TGTGCCAGCAGTCCACAAATCGTGGCTAGCGGCATAATGGGGGAGACCCAGTACTTC. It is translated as CASSPQIVASGIMGETQYF.

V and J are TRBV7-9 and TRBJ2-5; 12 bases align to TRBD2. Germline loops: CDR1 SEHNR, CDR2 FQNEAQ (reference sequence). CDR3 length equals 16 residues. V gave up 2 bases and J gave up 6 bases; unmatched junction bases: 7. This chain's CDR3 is CASSLFTSGGLKTQYF. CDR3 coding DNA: TGTGCCAGCAGCTTATTCACTAGCGGGGGGTTAAAGACCCAGTACTTC.

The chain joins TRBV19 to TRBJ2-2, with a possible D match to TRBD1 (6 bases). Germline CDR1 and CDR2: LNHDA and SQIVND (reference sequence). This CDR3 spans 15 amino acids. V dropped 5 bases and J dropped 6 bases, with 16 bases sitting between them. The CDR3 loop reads CASSLSQGQAGELFF. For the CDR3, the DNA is TGTGCCAGTAGTCTTTCCCAGGGACAAGCCGGGGAGCTGTTTTTT.

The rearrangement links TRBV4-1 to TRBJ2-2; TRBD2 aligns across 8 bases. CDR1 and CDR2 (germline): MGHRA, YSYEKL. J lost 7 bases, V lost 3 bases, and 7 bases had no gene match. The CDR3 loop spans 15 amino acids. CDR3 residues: CASSHPGLGSGELFF. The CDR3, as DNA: TGCGCCAGCAGCCATCCGGGACTAGGAAGCGGGGAGCTGTTTTTT.

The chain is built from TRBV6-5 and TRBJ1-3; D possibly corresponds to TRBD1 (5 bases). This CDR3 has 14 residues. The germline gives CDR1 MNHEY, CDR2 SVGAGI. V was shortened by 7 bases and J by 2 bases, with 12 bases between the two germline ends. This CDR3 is CASTRGGTGNTIYF. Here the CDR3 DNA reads TGTGCCAGCACCCGGGGGGGAACTGGAAACACCATATATTTT.

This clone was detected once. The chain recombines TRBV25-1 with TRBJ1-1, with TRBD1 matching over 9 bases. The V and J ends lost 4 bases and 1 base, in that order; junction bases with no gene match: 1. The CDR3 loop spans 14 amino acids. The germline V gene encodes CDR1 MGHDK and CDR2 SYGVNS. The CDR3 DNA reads TGTGCCAGCAGTGTGGACAGGGGGAACACTGAAGCTTTCTTT. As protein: CASSVDRGNTEAFF.

The CDR3 nucleotides read TGTGCCAGCAGTTCCCCTGGACAGGGGGACTATGGCTACACCTTC. It yields the protein CASSSPGQGDYGYTF. The rearrangement uses TRBV28 and TRBJ1-2; 10 bases are shared with TRBD1. Trimming at V came to 4 bases and at J to 3 bases, leaving 5 bases not matched to a gene. This CDR3 comprises 15 residues. CDR1 is MDHEN, CDR2 SYDVKM, per germline.

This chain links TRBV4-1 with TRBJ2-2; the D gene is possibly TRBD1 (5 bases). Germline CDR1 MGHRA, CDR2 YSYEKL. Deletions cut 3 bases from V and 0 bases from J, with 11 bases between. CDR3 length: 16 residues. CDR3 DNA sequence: TGCGCCAGCAGCCACAAAGGGGTCGCGAACACCGGGGAGCTGTTTTTT. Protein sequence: CASSHKGVANTGELFF.

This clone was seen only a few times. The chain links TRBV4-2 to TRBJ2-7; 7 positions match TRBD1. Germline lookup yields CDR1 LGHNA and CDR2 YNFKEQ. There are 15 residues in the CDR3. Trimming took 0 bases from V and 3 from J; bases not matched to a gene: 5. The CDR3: CASSQEGDRFYEQYF. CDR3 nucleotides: TGTGCCAGCAGCCAAGAAGGGGACAGATTCTACGAGCAGTACTTC.

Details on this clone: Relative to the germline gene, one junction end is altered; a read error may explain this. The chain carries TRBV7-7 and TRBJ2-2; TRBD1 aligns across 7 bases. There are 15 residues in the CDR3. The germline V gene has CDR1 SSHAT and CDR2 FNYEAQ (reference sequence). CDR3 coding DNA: TGTGCTAGCAGCGCCAGGACAGGAAACACCGGGGAGCTGTTTTTT. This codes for CASSARTGNTGELFF.

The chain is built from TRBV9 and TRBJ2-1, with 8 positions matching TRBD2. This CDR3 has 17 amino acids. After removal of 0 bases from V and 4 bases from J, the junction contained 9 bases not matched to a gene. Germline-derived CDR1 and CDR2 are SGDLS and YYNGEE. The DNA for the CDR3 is TGTGCCAGCAGCGTAGGGGTTGAGGCTAGCGGGTACAATGAGCAGTTCTTC. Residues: CASSVGVEASGYNEQFF.

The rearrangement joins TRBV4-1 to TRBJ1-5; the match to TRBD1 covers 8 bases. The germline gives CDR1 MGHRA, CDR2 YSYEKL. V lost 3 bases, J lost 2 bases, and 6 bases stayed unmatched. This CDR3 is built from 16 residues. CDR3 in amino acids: CASSQRQGLGNQPQHF. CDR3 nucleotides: TGCGCCAGCAGCCAGAGACAGGGGCTAGGCAATCAGCCCCAGCATTTT.

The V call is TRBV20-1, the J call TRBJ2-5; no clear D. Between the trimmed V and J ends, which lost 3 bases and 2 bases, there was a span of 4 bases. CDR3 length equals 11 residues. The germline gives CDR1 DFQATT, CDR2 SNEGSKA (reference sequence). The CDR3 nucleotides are TGCAGTGCTAGGGCTCAAGAGACCCAGTACTTC. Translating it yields CSARAQETQYF.

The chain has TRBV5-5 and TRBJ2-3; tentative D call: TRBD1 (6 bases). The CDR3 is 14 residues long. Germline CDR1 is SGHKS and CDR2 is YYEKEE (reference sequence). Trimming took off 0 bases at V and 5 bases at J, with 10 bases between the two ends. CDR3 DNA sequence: TGTGCCAGCAGCTTGGCCAGGGGTAAAGATACGCAGTATTTT. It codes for CASSLARGKDTQYF. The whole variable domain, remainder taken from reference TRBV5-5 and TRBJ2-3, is DAGVTQSPTHLIKTRGQQVTLRCSPISGHKSVSWYQQVLGQGPQFIFQYYEKEERGRGNFPDRFSARQFPNYSSELNVNALLLGDSALYLCASSLARGKDTQYFGPGTRLTVL.

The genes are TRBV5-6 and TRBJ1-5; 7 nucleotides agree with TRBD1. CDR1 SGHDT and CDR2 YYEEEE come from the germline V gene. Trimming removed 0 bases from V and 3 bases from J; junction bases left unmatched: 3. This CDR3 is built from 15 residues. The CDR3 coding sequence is TGTGCCAGCAGCTTGGAGGGGGCCTCCAATCAGCCCCAGCATTTT. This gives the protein CASSLEGASNQPQHF.

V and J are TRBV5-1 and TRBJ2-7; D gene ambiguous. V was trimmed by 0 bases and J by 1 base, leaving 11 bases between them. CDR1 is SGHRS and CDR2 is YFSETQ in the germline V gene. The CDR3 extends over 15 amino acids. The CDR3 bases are TGCGCCAGCAGCTTGGACGGCAGGAATTCCTACGAGCAGTACTTC. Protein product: CASSLDGRNSYEQYF.